This T cell receptor (beta chain) was obtained from a study of cytomegalovirus exposure and HLA in healthy donors (dated by TCRdb to 2017 to 2019). General notes on the study: According to an earlier analysis of a few hundred of the donors, about 179 million T cells yielded 120 million or so unique TCR beta sequences and roughly 280 Gb of sequence data. To predict cytomegalovirus infection status, the study combined high-throughput TCR immunosequencing, statistical association of individual TCRs with disease status, and machine learning. Roughly 300 gigabases of sequencing data and around 85 million unique TCR sequences made up an early release that covered over 550 HLA-typed donors. Class I and class II HLA loci were covered by the typing at four-digit resolution. About five DR-DQ haplotypes were treated as single units for association and clustering because of strong linkage in the cohort. In addition to the first cohort of approximately 650 subjects, a separate validation cohort of 100 to 150 different subjects was used. The number of typed donors differed by locus: about 620-630 for A, B, C, DRB1 and DQB1; approximately 530 for DQA1; around 580 for DPA1; and some 470 for DPB1. Rather than using new phenotypic data, the later analysis identified candidate immune exposures from TCR beta sequences and from how often those sequences occurred across donors. The study aimed to test whether cataloging public T cell receptors could reveal signatures of past pathogen exposure. Donor age, sex, ethnicity and CMV serostatus were collected together with the repertoire data. The study profiled the T cell repertoires of under 850 subjects by immunosequencing and related them to cytomegalovirus serostatus. An earlier analysis of 450 to 750 of the donors used high-throughput TCR beta sequencing to judge whether each TCR beta V gene segment behaved as functional or pseudogenic. Among about 400 genotyped donors of the cohort, an average of roughly 230,000 unique TCR beta nucleotide sequences was sequenced per donor, of which 15% to 20% were non-productive. All discovery cohort repertoires had been generated using a single sequencing platform. A later genetic analysis used genome-wide SNP genotypes for about 65% of the 666 donors, treating that subset as a discovery cohort. Among the roughly 400 genotyped donors, under 90% belonged to the genetic ancestry cluster associated with self-reported Caucasian donors. A later analysis re-analyzed previously published TCR beta repertoires from 666 donors and added high-resolution HLA genotyping to study TCR occurrence patterns. What the work shows at the level of the full study, not this receptor alone: A further reported finding was that TCR beta sequences accurately predicted the HLA-A and HLA-B alleles for most subjects in the first cohort. Strong co-occurrence of HLA alleles, especially DR and DQ, made assigning TCR associations to individual alleles difficult. V-gene and J-gene trimming of TCR beta chains was associated with a missense DCLRE1C variant in a later genetic analysis, and the association was replicated in an independent cohort. A later analysis reported that several top co-occurrence clusters appeared linked to parvovirus B19, influenza, CMV and Epstein-Barr virus. The classifier was reported to diagnose cytomegalovirus status with high specificity and sensitivity in both the original cohort and the validation cohort. In a later analysis, TCR association rates were found to vary across HLA loci, with the most associated TCRs seen for DRB1 alleles and the fewest for HLA-C alleles. This cohort had only TCR beta chains sequenced, and the lack of alpha or paired-chain data limited which features could be detected. In a later genetic analysis, fewer N-insertions in productive TCRs were reported among donors in an Asian-associated ancestry cluster than the approximately 670-donor mean. Broadly in line with IMGT annotations, most TCR beta V segments showed up in productive rearrangements about 87% or about 30% of the time in an earlier analysis of approximately 600 of the donors. Linkage disequilibrium might explain the correlated functional status among segregating V segments, but an unknown experimental factor could not be excluded. Presence/absence analyses assumed roughly uniform sequencing depth across donors, an assumption that may not hold. In a later analysis, around 17,000 TCR beta sequences were associated with specific HLA alleles at a false discovery rate of 0.05. Because HLA typing was unavailable for some donors at each locus, only the typed subset was used in association tests. Some IMGT-functional V segments, including TRBV6-2 and TRBV6-3, could not be distinguished by the 87-base-pair reads and were therefore excluded. CMV serostatus was the only immune exposure information available for the cohort. A later analysis found that most CMV-associated TCR beta chains appeared HLA-restricted, with HLA associations seemingly driven largely by CMV exposure. In a later analysis, HLA-associated TCR beta chains showed more clonal expansion and lower generation probabilities than non-associated chains that were equally common. A total of about 180 TCR beta chains were listed by the study as associated with cytomegalovirus. A cluster of highly shared sequence variants was judged likely to represent a technical artifact of the sequencing pipeline. Most TCR sequences were observed very rarely across donors, whereas some public TCRs were present in many individuals. The earlier analysis of 587 of the donors excluded fewer than 20 rarely observed V segments, including chromosome 9 orphons, because counts were too low. According to the authors, the approach could potentially be generalized to other disease states and immunological phenotypes. A few of the identified cytomegalovirus-associated TCR beta chains were confirmed in vitro to be specific for cytomegalovirus antigens.

Libraries were constructed by the immunoSEQ multiplex PCR assay. For the multiplex PCR, a mixture combining 60 forward primers for TCR Vbeta segments and 13 reverse primers for TCR Jbeta segments was used. Amplification of the CDR3 region of rearranged TCR beta genes was performed with a multiplex PCR assay on genomic DNA. Amplified TCR beta libraries were sequenced as 87-base-pair reads on the Illumina HiSeq System. As for the authors' bioinformatics: A later analysis counted tens of millions of unique TCR beta chains across the 600 to 850 repertoires, and some 12 million of these chains were shared by at least two donors. A nearest-neighbor algorithm error-corrected the raw reads and collapsed the reads into unique sequences, merging closely related sequences to remove PCR and sequencing errors. CDR3 sequences were aligned to IMGT reference sequences to assign V, D and J gene segments. For a sequence to be retained, a match of at least six nucleotides was required to both a V gene segment and a J gene segment. A rearrangement was called productive if the CDR3 had no stop codons and remained in frame with V and J, and every other rearrangement was called non-productive. Following IMGT convention, CDR3 was defined as the stretch from the second conserved V-encoded cysteine to the conserved J-encoded phenylalanine. The earlier analysis of about 590 of the donors excluded sequences that lacked an unambiguous match to a single V gene segment. An earlier analysis of just under 600 of the donors called V segments functional above 56.7% productive rearrangements and segregating when the between-donor standard deviation exceeded 5%. A statistical classification framework was built to diagnose cytomegalovirus status from the catalog of TCR beta chain sequences. A later analysis assigned V and J genes by comparing TCR nucleotide sequences with IMGT/GENE-DB human TR gene sequences. Using the TCRdist pipeline, a later analysis assigned CDR3 sequences along with most-parsimonious VDJ recombination scenarios. A later analysis defined each TCR beta chain by its CDR3 amino acid sequence plus V-gene family, and excluded reads lacking a unique V-gene family. In a later analysis, 550 to 650 highly shared, low-generation-probability nucleotide sequences were removed to address suspected cross-contamination and a sequencing artifact. In a later analysis, a clonal expansion index was calculated for each public chain from normalized within-repertoire ranks of inferred template counts. Generation probabilities in a later analysis came from a VDJ recombination model fitted to out-of-frame rearrangements, and those results were checked against IGoR. Hypergeometric tests were used in a later analysis to score TCR-TCR, TCR-HLA and TCR-CMV co-occurrence, with a repertoire-size bias correction applied to the TCR pairs. A later analysis estimated false discovery rates by permuting HLA or CMV assignments 20 times. In a later analysis, co-occurring TCRs were grouped with DBSCAN, and TCRdist sequence similarity was added when clustering was performed within HLA-allele-positive subsets. Repertoires with fewer than 30,000 or more than 120,000 public chains were left out of co-occurrence clustering, as were a handful of repertoires with anomalous nucleotide sharing. The immuneACCESS repertoire file appears here via TCRdb, limited to in-frame rearrangements. These files lack a portion of the clones; in checked studies, under half of the deficit traces to unresolved V genes, and the cause of the others is not known. The DNA was the basis for D and trimming; V, J and clone size are from that table. This sample's records show 200,000 or so clones. Of the sample, approximately 0.74% is held by the ten largest clones.

The cohort comprised 666 healthy bone marrow donors. Cohort members were all nominally healthy when sampled, although unrecorded immune exposures were likely present. The donor was CMV seronegative and belonged to the group of under 400 seronegative cohort members. A peripheral blood sample was collected from each donor, and TCR beta sequencing was performed on peripheral blood mononuclear cells. The Qiagen DNeasy Blood Extraction Kit was used to extract genomic DNA from the blood cell samples. Worth noting for this clone: It has no known antigen specificity.

The cysteine opens and the phenylalanine closes a CDR3 of 14 amino acids. The sequence is cut down to CDR3 DNA, 42 bases in frame from base 1. Reading the germline V gene (reference sequence) gives CDR1 SEHNR and CDR2 FQNEAQ. V loses 4 bases of germline sequence and J loses 4 bases, and the interval between the two ends is 13 bases. Rearrangement joined TRBV7-9 to TRBJ1-2; the D region possibly corresponds to TRBD1 (5 bases align). This receptor was obtained from a boy younger than 18 in good health and CMV-seronegative. Sample: PBMCs. The sequence in DNA is TGTGCCAGCAGCTCAAGACAGTCGGCCTATGGCTACACCTTC. Its protein product is CASSSRQSAYGYTF.